The next 20 T cell receptor beta chains were all read from a single sample in a study of cytomegalovirus exposure and HLA in healthy donors. PCR primers comprised 60 Vbeta and 13 Jbeta primers. Profiled with immunoSEQ multiplex PCR; TCRdb holds only in-frame clones, not every one. The table has fewer than 150,000 clones, 80% seen once. Source material: PBMCs. All receptors derive from a man aged 30 to 39 in good health and CMV-seronegative.

CDR3 sequence reads: CASSPVSYNSPLHF. The CDR3 DNA reads TGTGCCAGCAGTCCTGTCTCCTATAATTCACCCCTCCACTTT. The gene calls are TRBV27 and TRBJ1-6; D is unresolved. This CDR3 has 14 residues. Trimming left V 5 bases short and J 0 bases short, with 5 bases between. Per germline, CDR1 MNHEY and CDR2 SMNVEV (reference sequence).

The J gene is TRBJ2-1, the V gene TRBV7-3, with TRBD1 as a possible D gene (5 bases). Germline V gene lookup returns CDR1 SGHTA and CDR2 FQGTGA. CDR3 length equals 13 residues. V was trimmed by 4 bases and J by 8 bases, leaving 12 bases between them. As DNA, the CDR3 is TGTGCCAGCAGCTCCTGGGGCTCCGATGAGCAGTTCTTC. Translating it yields CASSSWGSDEQFF.

The V call is TRBV5-4, the J call TRBJ2-7; 13 nucleotides align to TRBD2. The V gene end was trimmed by 1 base and the J gene end by 2 bases; junction bases not matched to a gene: 6. The CDR3 is 17 residues long. Germline CDR1 and CDR2: SGHNT and YYREEE (reference sequence). CDR3 in amino acids: CASSLTITSGGAYEQYF. The DNA for the CDR3 is TGTGCCAGCAGCTTGACCATCACTAGCGGGGGGGCCTACGAGCAGTACTTC.

The V gene is TRBV21-1, the J gene TRBJ1-5; the table assigns TRBD1, which was not confirmed against the DNA. TRBV21-1 is an annotated pseudogene. There are 16 residues in the CDR3. CDR3 DNA sequence: TGTGCCAGCAGCAAATGTTACGACAGGGGACCTCAGCCCCAGCATTTT. Its translation is CASSKCYDRGPQPQHF.

This chain connects TRBV5-1 to TRBJ2-7; D possibly corresponds to TRBD2 (6 bases). CDR3 size: 11 residues. Germline CDR1 SGHRS, CDR2 YFSETQ. Trimming shortened V by 4 bases and J by 7 bases, and 9 bases separated the two germline ends. The CDR3 DNA is TGCGCCAGCAGCATCGCGGGGGAGCAGTACTTC. Translated: CASSIAGEQYF.

The gene calls are TRBV5-8 and TRBJ2-7, with D unresolved. CDR3 length: 12 amino acids. V was cut by 4 bases and J by 6 bases, with 11 bases left in between. The germline CDR1 and CDR2 sequences are SGHTS and YDEGEE. As DNA, the CDR3 is TGTGCCAGCAGCCCTTGGCTTGGCGAGCAGTACTTC. It codes for CASSPWLGEQYF.

V is TRBV4-1 and J is TRBJ1-1, with D perhaps TRBD1 (5 bases). Trimming left V 1 base short and J 2 bases short, with 11 bases between. Germline V gene data show CDR1 as MGHRA and CDR2 as YSYEKL. CDR3 length: 15 amino acids. CDR3 DNA sequence: TGCGCCAGCAGCCAAGCCTGGGGGACTAACACTGAAGCTTTCTTT. Translated, it gives CASSQAWGTNTEAFF.

The chain couples TRBV4-1 to TRBJ1-1; no reliable D call. The germline V and J ends were trimmed by 0 bases and 2 bases, with 10 bases remaining between them. Germline CDR1 is MGHRA and CDR2 is YSYEKL. This CDR3 has 15 residues. CDR3 bases: TGCGCCAGCAGCCAAGATCCCCCCAGAAACACTGAAGCTTTCTTT. It encodes CASSQDPPRNTEAFF.

The gene calls are TRBV5-4 and TRBJ2-7; TRBD1 might be the D (5 bases). V was cut by 3 bases and J by 5 bases, with 9 bases left in between. The CDR3 spans 12 residues. Germline CDR1 and CDR2: SGHNT and YYREEE (reference sequence). The CDR3 sequence: CASSSPGNEQYF. CDR3 DNA sequence: TGTGCCAGCAGCTCCCCAGGGAACGAGCAGTACTTC.

This chain connects TRBV27 to TRBJ2-2; 7 bases fit TRBD1. Germline V gene data show CDR1 as MNHEY and CDR2 as SMNVEV (reference sequence). This CDR3 is built from 15 residues. The junction had 6 bases not matched to a gene; V was cut back by 3 bases and J by 5 bases. CDR3 sequence (DNA): TGTGCCAGCAGTTTCCCTGGGACAGCAACCGGGGAGCTGTTTTTT. Protein product: CASSFPGTATGELFF.

The V and J genes are TRBV5-1 and TRBJ2-7, with no clear D. The CDR3 sequence is 14 residues long. Trimming took 6 bases from V and 2 from J, leaving 15 bases between them. CDR1 and CDR2 from the germline V gene are SGHRS and YFSETQ. In DNA form, the CDR3 reads TGCGCCAGCAATAACGTGGCAGGAACCTACGAGCAGTACTTC. This translates into CASNNVAGTYEQYF.

The V call is TRBV29-1, the J call TRBJ2-3; possibly TRBD2 for D (6 bases). CDR1 and CDR2 from the germline V gene are SQVTM and ANQGSEA. The CDR3 sequence is 12 residues long. The V and J ends lost 6 bases and 4 bases respectively, with 11 bases between them. Here the CDR3 reads CSVAGTPDTQYF. DNA of the CDR3: TGCAGCGTCGCCGGGACTCCAGATACGCAGTATTTT.

This clone was detected a few times. This chain joins TRBV30 and TRBJ1-2, with TRBD1 identical over 10 bases. Germline loops: CDR1 GTSNPN, CDR2 SVGIG (reference sequence). V shed 2 bases and J 7 bases; nucleotides not matched to a gene: 4. This CDR3 has 13 residues. This chain's CDR3 is CAWSPGQGIGYTF. The DNA of the CDR3 is TGTGCCTGGAGTCCGGGACAGGGGATTGGCTACACCTTC.

The chain employs TRBV9 and TRBJ1-1; the match to TRBD1 covers 8 bases. The germline gives CDR1 SGDLS, CDR2 YYNGEE. V was pared by 5 bases and J by 1 base, with 13 bases of the junction left unmatched. The CDR3 runs to 17 residues. The CDR3 DNA follows: TGTGCCAGCAGGGTGCACACTACAGGGGGGGCGAACACTGAAGCTTTCTTT. Encoded protein: CASRVHTTGGANTEAFF.

The V call is TRBV6-5, the J call TRBJ2-3; 7 bases line up with TRBD1. This CDR3 is built from 15 residues. CDR1 MNHEY and CDR2 SVGAGI come from the germline V gene. V lost 2 bases and J lost 6; bases outside the gene matches: 8. DNA of the CDR3: TGTGCCAGCAGTTACGCAAAGACAGGGTCGGATACGCAGTATTTT. Protein: CASSYAKTGSDTQYF.

The chain links TRBV4-1 to TRBJ2-5; D is unclear. CDR1 MGHRA and CDR2 YSYEKL come from the germline V gene. The CDR3 spans 14 residues. The V and J ends lost 0 bases and 4 bases respectively, with 9 bases between them. CDR3 loop: CASSQDPPGETQYF. In nucleotides, the CDR3 is TGCGCCAGCAGCCAAGATCCGCCCGGAGAGACCCAGTACTTC.

This clone was observed a few times. This chain connects TRBV28 to TRBJ1-1; 7 bases line up with TRBD1. After removal of 3 bases from V and 11 bases from J, the junction contained 9 bases not matched to a gene. CDR3 length: 13 residues. Germline V gives CDR1 MDHEN, CDR2 SYDVKM. CDR3 in amino acids: CASSLKGAVRAFF. Here the CDR3 DNA reads TGTGCCAGCAGTTTGAAGGGGGCGGTTCGGGCTTTCTTT.

The rearrangement joins TRBV29-1 to TRBJ1-2; D not certain. V lost 5 bases and J 6 bases, leaving 19 bases between the germline ends. The length of the CDR3 is 14 residues. Germline CDR1 is SQVTM and CDR2 is ANQGSEA. The CDR3 nucleotides are TGCAGCGTTCGGTACTCGAATCAGGCGAATGGCTACACCTTC. This codes for CSVRYSNQANGYTF.

The chain combines TRBV6-6 with TRBJ2-5; 9 nucleotides line up with TRBD1. The CDR3 contains 16 residues. Germline V gene lookup returns CDR1 MNHNY and CDR2 SVGAGI (reference sequence). J was trimmed by 7 bases and V by 5 bases; bases with no gene match: 14. The CDR3 sequence is CASSTQDRGSMGTQYF. In nucleotides, the CDR3 is TGTGCCAGCAGTACCCAGGACAGGGGATCTATGGGGACCCAGTACTTC.

This rearrangement joins TRBV18 to TRBJ2-5; TRBD2 agrees at 7 bases. The CDR3 loop spans 15 amino acids. The junction had 7 bases not matched to a gene; V was cut back by 3 bases and J by 3 bases. CDR1 is KGHSH and CDR2 is LQKENI in the germline V gene. The CDR3 nucleotides read TGTGCCAGCTCACCTAGCGGGCCACGGAAAGAGACCCAGTACTTC. Translating gives CASSPSGPRKETQYF.